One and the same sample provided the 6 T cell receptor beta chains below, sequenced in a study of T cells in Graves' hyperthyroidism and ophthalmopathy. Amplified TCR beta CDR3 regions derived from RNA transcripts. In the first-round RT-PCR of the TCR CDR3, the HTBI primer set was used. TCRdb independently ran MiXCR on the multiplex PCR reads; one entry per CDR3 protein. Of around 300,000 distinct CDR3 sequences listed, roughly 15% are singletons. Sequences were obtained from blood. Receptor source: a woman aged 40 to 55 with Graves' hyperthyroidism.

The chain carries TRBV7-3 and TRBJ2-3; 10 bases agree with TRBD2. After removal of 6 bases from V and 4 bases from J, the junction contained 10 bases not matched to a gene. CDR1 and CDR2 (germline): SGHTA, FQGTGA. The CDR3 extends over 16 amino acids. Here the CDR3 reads CASSLGLAEGSDTQYF. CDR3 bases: TGTGCCAGCAGTTTAGGACTAGCGGAGGGGTCAGATACGCAGTATTTT.

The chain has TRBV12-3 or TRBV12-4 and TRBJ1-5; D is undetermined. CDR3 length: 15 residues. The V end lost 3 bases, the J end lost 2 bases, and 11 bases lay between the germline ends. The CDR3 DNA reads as TGTGCCAGCAGTTTTATATCTGGGGGCAATCAGCCCCAGCATTTT. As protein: CASSFISGGNQPQHF.

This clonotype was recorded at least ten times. Written as DNA, the CDR3 is TGTGCCAGCAGTGAAGGAAGGGTGGACCAGCCCCAGCATTTT. Residues: CASSEGRVDQPQHF. V gene TRBV6-1 combines with J gene TRBJ1-5; D call uncertain. V was shortened by 1 base and J by 7 bases, with 11 bases between the two germline ends. The CDR3 consists of 14 residues. Per the germline V gene, CDR1 is MNHNS and CDR2 is SASEGT.

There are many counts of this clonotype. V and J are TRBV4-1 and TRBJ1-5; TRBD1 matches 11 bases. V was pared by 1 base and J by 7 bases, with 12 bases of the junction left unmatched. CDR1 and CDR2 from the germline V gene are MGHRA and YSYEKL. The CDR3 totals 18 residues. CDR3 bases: TGCGCCAGCAGCCAAGGACGATTCGGGACAGGGGGTCTGCAGCCCCAGCATTTT. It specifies CASSQGRFGTGGLQPQHF.

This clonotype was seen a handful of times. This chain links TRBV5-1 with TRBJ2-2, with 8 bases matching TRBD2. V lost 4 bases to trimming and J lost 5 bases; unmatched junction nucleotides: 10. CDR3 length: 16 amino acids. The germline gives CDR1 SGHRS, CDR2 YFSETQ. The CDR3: CASSGAGTSRTGELFF. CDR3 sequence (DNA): TGCGCCAGCAGCGGGGCCGGGACTAGTCGGACCGGGGAGCTGTTTTTT.

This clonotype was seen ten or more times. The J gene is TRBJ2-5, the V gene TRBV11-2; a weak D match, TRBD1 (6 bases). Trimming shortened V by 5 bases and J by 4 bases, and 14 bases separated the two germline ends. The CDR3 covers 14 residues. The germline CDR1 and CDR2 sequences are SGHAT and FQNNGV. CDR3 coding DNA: TGTGCCAGCAGCCCCGGGACAATGGCAGAGACCCAGTACTTC. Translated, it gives CASSPGTMAETQYF.